What follows are 29 T cell receptor beta chains derived from one specimen sequenced in a study of cytomegalovirus exposure and HLA in healthy donors. It was with 60 Vbeta and 13 Jbeta primers that the PCR ran. Repertoires were generated with immunoSEQ multiplex PCR, while TCRdb's copy carries only in-frame clones and drops some. The sample contains some 140,000 clones, approximately 80% of which appear only once. Source material: PBMCs. These receptors came from a male donor in good health and CMV-seropositive.

The gene calls are TRBV27 and TRBJ2-7; TRBD1 agrees at 9 bases. The CDR3 has 15 amino acids. J lost 4 bases, V lost 6 bases, and 10 bases had no gene match. Germline CDR1 is MNHEY and CDR2 is SMNVEV (reference sequence). The CDR3 loop reads CASREGQGFFYEQYF. In DNA, the CDR3 is TGTGCCAGCAGGGAAGGACAGGGGTTTTTTTACGAGCAGTACTTC.

This clone showed up just a few times. The V and J genes are TRBV5-6 and TRBJ1-4; D unclear. V lost 3 bases to trimming and J lost 7 bases, with 16 bases between them. Germline assignment: CDR1 SGHDT and CDR2 YYEEEE. CDR3 size: 15 residues. The CDR3 bases are TGTGCCAGCAGCTGGGGAGACGGCCGGGGTGAAAAACTGTTTTTT. Amino acids: CASSWGDGRGEKLFF.

The chain is built from TRBV9 and TRBJ2-1, with 10 positions matching TRBD1. This CDR3 comprises 17 residues. From germline, CDR1 is SGDLS and CDR2 YYNGEE. The ends lost 0 bases at V and 0 bases at J; junction bases unmatched: 3. For the CDR3, the DNA is TGTGCCAGCAGCGTAGGGGGACAGGGGAGCTCCTACAATGAGCAGTTCTTC. Its translation is CASSVGGQGSSYNEQFF.

This chain joins TRBV5-6 and TRBJ2-3; perhaps TRBD2 as D (7 bases). Germline values: CDR1 SGHDT, CDR2 YYEEEE. There are 15 residues in the CDR3. Trimming stripped 6 bases from V and 1 base from J, with 15 bases between. In DNA form, the CDR3 reads TGTGCCAGCAACCCGCGGGGGCCGGGCACAGATACGCAGTATTTT. Amino acids: CASNPRGPGTDTQYF. The full variable domain, completed using reference TRBV5-6 and TRBJ2-3, is DAGVTQSPTHLIKTRGQQVTLRCSPKSGHDTVSWYQQALGQGPQFIFQYYEEEERQRGNFPDRFSGHQFPNYSSELNVNALLLGDSALYLCASNPRGPGTDTQYFGPGTRLTVL.

This clone was observed once. As DNA, the CDR3 is TGTGCCAGCAGCTTAGCTGGGGGGGCCCCAGATACGCAGTATTTT. Protein product: CASSLAGGAPDTQYF. V and J are TRBV11-2 and TRBJ2-3; a weak D match, TRBD2 (7 bases). CDR3 length: 15 amino acids. Germline CDR1 is SGHAT and CDR2 is FQNNGV. Trimming removed 1 base at V and 4 bases at J, with 12 bases between.

The table lists this clone with a few counts. The chain joins TRBV5-4 to TRBJ2-5; 11 nucleotides agree with TRBD1. The germline CDR1 and CDR2 sequences are SGHNT and YYREEE (reference sequence). This CDR3 has 16 residues. Trimming cost V 4 bases and J 1 base; bases outside gene matches: 6. As DNA, the CDR3 is TGTGCCAGCAGCCCCGGGACAGGGGGATTCCAAGAGACCCAGTACTTC. Translating it yields CASSPGTGGFQETQYF.

By share, this clone ranks as medium-sized. This rearrangement joins TRBV6-1 to TRBJ1-2, with 7 bases aligning to TRBD1. Germline trimming cut 11 bases from V and 6 bases from J; bases unmatched to any gene: 12. This CDR3 region has 13 residues. CDR1 is MNHNS and CDR2 is SASEGT in the germline V gene. The CDR3 DNA reads TGTGCCGGTAGAACAGGGGACATGGATGGCTACACCTTC. Its translation: CAGRTGDMDGYTF.

V usage is TRBV6-5 and J usage is TRBJ2-7; no reliable D call. The CDR3 runs to 14 residues. Trimming cost V 0 bases and J 2 bases, with 8 bases left between them. CDR1 MNHEY and CDR2 SVGAGI come from the germline V gene. CDR3 sequence reads: CASSYSMGTYEQYF. The CDR3 coding sequence is TGTGCCAGCAGTTACTCGATGGGCACCTACGAGCAGTACTTC.

The chain joins TRBV29-1 to TRBJ2-5, with 11 positions matching TRBD2. The ends lost 5 bases at V and 3 bases at J; junction bases unmatched: 11. The germline V gene encodes CDR1 SQVTM and CDR2 ANQGSEA. The CDR3 is made up of 16 amino acids. CDR3 residues: CSVPGLAVRGEETQYF. DNA for the CDR3: TGCAGCGTTCCGGGACTAGCGGTTCGAGGGGAAGAGACCCAGTACTTC.

This chain links TRBV13 with TRBJ2-5; D possibly corresponds to TRBD1 (6 bases). Trimming stripped 1 base from V and 4 bases from J, with 13 bases between. Germline V lookup: CDR1 PRHDT, CDR2 FYEKMQ (reference sequence). The CDR3 is made up of 15 amino acids. CDR3 loop: CASSLDQGGRETQYF. DNA of the CDR3: TGTGCCAGCAGCTTAGACCAAGGGGGACGAGAGACCCAGTACTTC.

Comments on this clone: One end of the junction is discordant with germline, which a read error may explain. The chain links TRBV7-7 to TRBJ1-4; 9 bases fit TRBD1. The germline gives CDR1 SSHAT, CDR2 FNYEAQ (reference sequence). The CDR3 is 15 amino acids. For the CDR3, the DNA is TGTGCTAGCAGCTTGGGACAGGGAGGGAGTGAAAAACTGTTTTTT. It yields the protein CASSLGQGGSEKLFF.

The rearrangement uses TRBV15 and TRBJ2-1; D not resolved. The CDR3 extends over 13 amino acids. Germline lookup yields CDR1 LNHNV and CDR2 YYDKDF (reference sequence). Trimming took 4 bases from V and 4 from J, leaving 8 bases between them. The CDR3 region is CATSMYPYNEQFF. CDR3 DNA: TGTGCCACCAGCATGTATCCGTACAATGAGCAGTTCTTC.

V and J are TRBV6-5 and TRBJ1-6; tentatively, D is TRBD1 (5 bases). The V end was cut by 5 bases, the J end by 9 bases, with 14 bases between. From germline, CDR1 is MNHEY and CDR2 SVGAGI. This CDR3 is 14 amino acids long. The CDR3 sequence is CASSRAPTVSPLHF. CDR3 sequence (DNA): TGTGCCAGCAGTCGCGCCCCGACAGTTTCACCCCTCCACTTT.

The chain has TRBV5-4 and TRBJ1-6; 7 bases are shared with TRBD1. The CDR3 has 15 amino acids. Unmatched junction bases numbered 5, after V lost 1 base and J lost 7 bases. CDR1 and CDR2 (germline): SGHNT, YYREEE (reference sequence). CDR3 nucleotide sequence: TGTGCCAGCAGCTTGCCAGGACAGGAAAATTCACCCCTCCACTTT. This encodes CASSLPGQENSPLHF. Full variable domain (rest looked up from reference TRBV5-4 and TRBJ1-6): ETGVTQSPTHLIKTRGQQVTLRCSSQSGHNTVSWYQQALGQGPQFIFQYYREEENGRGNFPPRFSGLQFPNYSSELNVNALELDDSALYLCASSLPGQENSPLHFGNGTRLTVT.

The V call is TRBV5-6, the J call TRBJ1-2, with a possible D match to TRBD1 (5 bases). V shed 3 bases and J shed 4 bases, with 16 bases lying between them. This CDR3 region has 15 residues. Germline loops: CDR1 SGHDT, CDR2 YYEEEE. CDR3 DNA sequence: TGTGCCAGCAGCTGGACCGTGACAGAGGTCTATGGCTACACCTTC. Amino acids: CASSWTVTEVYGYTF.

This chain uses TRBV7-8 with TRBJ2-1, with D perhaps matching TRBD2 (5 bases). Germline values: CDR1 SGHVS, CDR2 FQNEAQ. The CDR3 contains 13 residues. With 5 bases removed from V and 4 bases from J, the gap between germline ends came to 9 bases. The CDR3 is CASSKDWYNEQFF. The DNA of the CDR3 is TGTGCCAGCAGCAAGGACTGGTACAATGAGCAGTTCTTC.

The chain recombines TRBV4-2 with TRBJ2-7, with 12 bases lining up with TRBD2. The V segment lost 0 bases and the J segment 2 bases; nucleotides outside the gene matches: 5. The CDR3 sequence is 17 residues long. Germline-derived CDR1 and CDR2 are LGHNA and YNFKEQ. The CDR3 DNA is TGTGCCAGCAGCCAAGATGGGCCTAGCGGGGGGGCCTACGAGCAGTACTTC. Encoded protein: CASSQDGPSGGAYEQYF.

The rearrangement joins TRBV6-5 to TRBJ2-2; 9 bases are a match to TRBD2. The germline CDR1 and CDR2 sequences are MNHEY and SVGAGI. Trimming removed 5 bases from V and 6 bases from J; junction bases left unmatched: 4. The CDR3 is made up of 14 amino acids. The DNA for the CDR3 is TGTGCCAGCAGTGGGACTAGCCAGGCCGGGGAGCTGTTTTTT. Translating gives CASSGTSQAGELFF.

J is TRBJ1-6 and V is TRBV7-8, with D possibly being TRBD1 (6 bases). The CDR3 is made up of 19 amino acids. The V end lost 5 bases, the J end lost 1 base, and 21 bases lay between the germline ends. CDR1 and CDR2 (germline): SGHVS, FQNEAQ. CDR3 DNA: TGTGCCAGCAGCGGACGACAGGTTGGGTTTGGATCCTATAATTCACCCCTCCACTTT. Encoded protein: CASSGRQVGFGSYNSPLHF.

The chain is built from TRBV29-1 and TRBJ2-3; 10 positions agree with TRBD1. The CDR3 totals 14 residues. Unmatched junction bases numbered 8, after V lost 6 bases and J lost 5 bases. Germline V lookup: CDR1 SQVTM, CDR2 ANQGSEA. The CDR3 protein is CSVRQGAKRDTQYF. The CDR3 bases are TGCAGCGTCCGACAGGGGGCTAAGAGAGATACGCAGTATTTT.

The rearrangement links TRBV29-1 to TRBJ1-4; D remains unclear. V lost 4 bases and J lost 2, with 8 bases in between. The V gene's germline CDR1 is SQVTM and CDR2 ANQGSEA. This CDR3 is 13 amino acids long. Written as DNA, the CDR3 is TGCAGCGTTGGGAGGAGGACTAATGAAAAACTGTTTTTT. The encoded protein is CSVGRRTNEKLFF.

The count of this clone is one. The V and J genes are TRBV4-1 and TRBJ2-1, with TRBD1 as a possible D gene (5 bases). The V gene lost 2 bases and the J gene lost 2 bases, with 7 bases spanning the gap. The CDR3 sequence is 14 residues long. CDR1 MGHRA and CDR2 YSYEKL come from the germline V gene. CDR3 coding DNA: TGCGCCAGCAGCCAACAGGGCGCCTACAATGAGCAGTTCTTC. It encodes CASSQQGAYNEQFF.

This rearrangement joins TRBV5-4 to TRBJ2-3; D remains ambiguous. This CDR3 spans 14 amino acids. Trimming left V 4 bases short and J 0 bases short, with 9 bases between. Germline values: CDR1 SGHNT, CDR2 YYREEE (reference sequence). In DNA form, the CDR3 reads TGTGCCAGCAGCCCCGACTCTAGCACAGATACGCAGTATTTT. Amino acid sequence: CASSPDSSTDTQYF. The entire variable domain, with the rest obtained from reference TRBV5-4 and TRBJ2-3, is as follows: ETGVTQSPTHLIKTRGQQVTLRCSSQSGHNTVSWYQQALGQGPQFIFQYYREEENGRGNFPPRFSGLQFPNYSSELNVNALELDDSALYLCASSPDSSTDTQYFGPGTRLTVL.

The chain has TRBV13 and TRBJ1-2, with 9 bases aligning to TRBD1. Germline CDR1 is PRHDT and CDR2 is FYEKMQ (reference sequence). The CDR3 loop spans 17 amino acids. The J segment lost 0 bases and the V segment lost 7 bases, leaving 12 bases of the junction unmatched. The CDR3 bases are TGTGCCAGCACCAAATTCGGGACAGGGCGTTCTAACTATGGCTACACCTTC. As protein: CASTKFGTGRSNYGYTF.

J is TRBJ1-5 and V is TRBV7-8; D remains ambiguous. This CDR3 is built from 17 residues. Trimming shortened V by 0 bases and J by 0 bases, and 12 bases separated the two germline ends. Germline V gives CDR1 SGHVS, CDR2 FQNEAQ. In DNA form, the CDR3 reads TGTGCCAGCAGCTTAGCGCTTTCGCGGTATAGCAATCAGCCCCAGCATTTT. Its protein is CASSLALSRYSNQPQHF.

J is TRBJ2-3 and V is TRBV11-2; 10 nucleotides align to TRBD2. The germline V gene encodes CDR1 SGHAT and CDR2 FQNNGV. The ends lost 3 bases at V and 8 bases at J; junction bases unmatched: 8. This CDR3 is built from 15 residues. Here the CDR3 DNA reads TGTGCCAGCAGCTTTAGTCTAGCGGGGGCGCTTACGCAGTATTTT. It yields the protein CASSFSLAGALTQYF.

The chain has TRBV6-6 and TRBJ1-3; D is perhaps TRBD1 (6 bases). CDR1 and CDR2 from the germline V gene are MNHNY and SVGAGI (reference sequence). V was trimmed by 5 bases and J by 5 bases, leaving 10 bases between them. The CDR3 runs 13 residues. The CDR3 here is CASSRDTRNTIYF. The CDR3 coding sequence is TGTGCCAGCAGTCGGGACACTCGAAACACCATATATTTT.

The gene calls are TRBV28 and TRBJ2-1, with a possible D match to TRBD1 (6 bases). The CDR3 contains 14 residues. Germline loops: CDR1 MDHEN, CDR2 SYDVKM. V lost 6 bases to trimming and J lost 2 bases, with 11 bases between them. The CDR3 DNA is TGTGCCAGCAGACTACAGGGAACCTACAATGAGCAGTTCTTC. Protein sequence: CASRLQGTYNEQFF.

This chain connects TRBV30 to TRBJ2-7; 7 bases agree with TRBD2. V lost 2 bases and J lost 4; bases outside the gene matches: 8. Germline loops: CDR1 GTSNPN, CDR2 SVGIG (reference sequence). The CDR3 spans 14 residues. The CDR3 reads CAWSPGEGRYEQYF. CDR3 DNA: TGTGCCTGGAGTCCGGGGGAGGGCCGGTACGAGCAGTACTTC.